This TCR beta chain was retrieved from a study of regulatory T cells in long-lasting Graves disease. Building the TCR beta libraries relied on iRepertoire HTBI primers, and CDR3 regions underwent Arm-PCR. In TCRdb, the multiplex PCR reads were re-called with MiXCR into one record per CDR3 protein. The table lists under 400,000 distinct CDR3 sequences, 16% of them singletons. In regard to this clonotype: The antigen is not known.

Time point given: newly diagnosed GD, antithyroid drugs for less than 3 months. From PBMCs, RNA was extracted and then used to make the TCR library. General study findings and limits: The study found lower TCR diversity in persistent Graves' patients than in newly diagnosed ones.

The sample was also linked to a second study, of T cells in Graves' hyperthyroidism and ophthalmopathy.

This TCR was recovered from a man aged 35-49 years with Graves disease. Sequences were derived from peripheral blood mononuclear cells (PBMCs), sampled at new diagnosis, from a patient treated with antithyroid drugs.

CDR3 DNA: TGTGCCACCAGTGAGGGGGACCCAGGGCACTATGGCTACACCTTC. It translates to CATSEGDPGHYGYTF. This chain connects TRBV24-1 to TRBJ1-2, with D possibly TRBD1 on 5 matching bases. CDR3 length: 15 residues. Germline V CDR1 and CDR2: KGHDR, SFDVKD. The V end lost 4 bases, the J end lost 3 bases, and 14 bases lay between the germline ends.